The clone carrying this TCR beta chain came up a few times. Germline V gene lookup returns CDR1 SEHNR and CDR2 FQNEAQ (reference sequence). The CDR3 consists of 17 residues. Trimming shortened V by 1 base and J by 6 bases, and 20 bases separated the two germline ends. These data originate in a study of T-cell reconstitution after alpha-beta-depleted transplantation in children. It was with unique molecular identifiers that the TCRbeta library was prepared. TCRdb independently ran MiXCR on the PCR reads; one entry per CDR3 protein. The sample carries some 490,000 distinct CDR3 sequences, around 13% recorded once.

This sequence joins TRBV7-9 and TRBJ2-3, with D maybe TRBD2 (5 bases). This material consisted of PBMCs from the stem cell graft donor, taken from the stem cell graft. The receptor was derived from a human donor who donated a stem cell graft to a child with combined immunodeficiency. The DNA of the CDR3 is TGTGCCAGCAGCTTAGGTTTGCGGAGGCCGGCGGTGGATACGCAGTATTTT. It translates to CASSLGLRRPAVDTQYF.